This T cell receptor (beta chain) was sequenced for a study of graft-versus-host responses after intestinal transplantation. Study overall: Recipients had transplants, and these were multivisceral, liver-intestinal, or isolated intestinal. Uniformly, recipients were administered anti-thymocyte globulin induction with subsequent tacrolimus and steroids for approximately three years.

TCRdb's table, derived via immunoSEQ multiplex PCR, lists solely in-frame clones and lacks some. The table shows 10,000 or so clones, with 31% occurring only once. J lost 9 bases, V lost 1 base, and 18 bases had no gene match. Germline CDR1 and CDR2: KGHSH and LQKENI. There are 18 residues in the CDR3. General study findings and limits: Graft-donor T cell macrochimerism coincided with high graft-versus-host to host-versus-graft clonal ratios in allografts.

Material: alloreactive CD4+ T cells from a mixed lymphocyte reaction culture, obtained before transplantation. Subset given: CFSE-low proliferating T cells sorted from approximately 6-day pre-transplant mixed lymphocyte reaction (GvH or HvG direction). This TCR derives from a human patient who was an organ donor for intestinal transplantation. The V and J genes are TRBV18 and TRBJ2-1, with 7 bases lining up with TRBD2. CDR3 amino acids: CASSPLSPRTSFIGEQFF. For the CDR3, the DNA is TGTGCCAGCTCACCACTGAGTCCCCGGACTAGTTTTATTGGTGAGCAGTTCTTC. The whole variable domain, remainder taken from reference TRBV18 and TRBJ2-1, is NAGVMQNPRHLVRRRGQEARLRCSPMKGHSHVYWYRQLPEEGLKFMVYLQKENIIDESGMPKERFSAEFPKEGPSILRIQQVVRGDSAAYFCASSPLSPRTSFIGEQFFGPGTRLTVL.